The source of this TCR beta chain is a study of T cells after somatic rescue of genetic block. Repertoires were generated with immunoSEQ multiplex PCR, while TCRdb's copy carries only in-frame clones and drops some. The sample has some 70,000 clones; approximately 91% are singletons. This TCR was recovered from a man aged 25-45 years. Sequences were obtained from peripheral blood mononuclear cells (PBMCs).

CDR3 protein: CATSRDFGKETQYF. Written as DNA, the CDR3 is TGTGCCACCAGCAGAGATTTTGGAAAAGAGACCCAGTACTTC. The chain uses TRBV15 and TRBJ2-5; no clear D. The CDR3 extends over 14 amino acids. V was trimmed by 0 bases and J by 3 bases, leaving 8 bases between them. Germline CDR1 is LNHNV and CDR2 is YYDKDF (reference sequence).